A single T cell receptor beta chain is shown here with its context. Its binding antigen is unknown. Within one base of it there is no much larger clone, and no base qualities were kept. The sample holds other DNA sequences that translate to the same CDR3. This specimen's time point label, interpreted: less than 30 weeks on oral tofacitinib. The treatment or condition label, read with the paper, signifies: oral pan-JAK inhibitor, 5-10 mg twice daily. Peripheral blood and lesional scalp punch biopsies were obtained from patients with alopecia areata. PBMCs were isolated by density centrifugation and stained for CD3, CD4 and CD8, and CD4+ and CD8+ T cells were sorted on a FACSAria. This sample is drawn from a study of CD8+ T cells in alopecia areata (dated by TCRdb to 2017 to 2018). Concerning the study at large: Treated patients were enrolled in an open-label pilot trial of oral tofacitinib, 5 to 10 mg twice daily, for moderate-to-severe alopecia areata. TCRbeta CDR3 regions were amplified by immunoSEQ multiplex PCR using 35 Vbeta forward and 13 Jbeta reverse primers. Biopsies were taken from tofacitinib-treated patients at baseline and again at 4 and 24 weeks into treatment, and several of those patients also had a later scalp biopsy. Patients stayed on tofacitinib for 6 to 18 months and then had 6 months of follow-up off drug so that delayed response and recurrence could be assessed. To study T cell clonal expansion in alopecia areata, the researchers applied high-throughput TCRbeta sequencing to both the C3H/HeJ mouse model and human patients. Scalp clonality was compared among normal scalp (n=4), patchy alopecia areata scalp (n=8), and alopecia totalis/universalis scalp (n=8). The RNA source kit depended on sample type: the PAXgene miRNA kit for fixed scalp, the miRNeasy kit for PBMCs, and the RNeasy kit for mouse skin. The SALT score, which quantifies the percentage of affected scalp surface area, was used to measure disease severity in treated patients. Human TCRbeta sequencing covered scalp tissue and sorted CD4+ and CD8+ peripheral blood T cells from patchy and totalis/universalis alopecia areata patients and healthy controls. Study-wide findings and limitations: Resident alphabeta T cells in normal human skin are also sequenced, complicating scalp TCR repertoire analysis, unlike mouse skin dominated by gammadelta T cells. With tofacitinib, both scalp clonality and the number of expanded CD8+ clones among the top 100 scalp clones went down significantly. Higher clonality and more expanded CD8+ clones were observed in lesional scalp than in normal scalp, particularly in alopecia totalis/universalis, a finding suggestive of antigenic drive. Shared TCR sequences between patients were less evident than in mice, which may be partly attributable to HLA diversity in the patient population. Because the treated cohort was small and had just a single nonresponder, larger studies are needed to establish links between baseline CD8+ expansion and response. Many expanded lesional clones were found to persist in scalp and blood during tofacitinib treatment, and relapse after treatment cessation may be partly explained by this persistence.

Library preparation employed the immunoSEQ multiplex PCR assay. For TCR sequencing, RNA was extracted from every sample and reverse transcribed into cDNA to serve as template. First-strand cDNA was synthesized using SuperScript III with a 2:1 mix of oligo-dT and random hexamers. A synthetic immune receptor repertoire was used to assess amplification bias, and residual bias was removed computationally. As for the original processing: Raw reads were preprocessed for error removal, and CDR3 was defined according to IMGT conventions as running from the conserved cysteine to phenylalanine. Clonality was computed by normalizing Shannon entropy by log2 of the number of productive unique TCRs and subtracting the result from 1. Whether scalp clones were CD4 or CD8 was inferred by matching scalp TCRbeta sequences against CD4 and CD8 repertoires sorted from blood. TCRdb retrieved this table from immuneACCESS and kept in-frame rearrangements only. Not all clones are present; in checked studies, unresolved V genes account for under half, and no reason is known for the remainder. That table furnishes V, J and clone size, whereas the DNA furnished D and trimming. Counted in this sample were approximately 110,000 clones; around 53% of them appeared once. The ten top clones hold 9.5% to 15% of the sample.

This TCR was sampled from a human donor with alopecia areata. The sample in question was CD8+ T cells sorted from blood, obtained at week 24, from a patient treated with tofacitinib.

Read as DNA, the sequence is TGTGCCAGCAGCCTGGGACTAGGGGGTACAGATACGCAGTATTTT. This translates into CASSLGLGGTDTQYF. Recombination linked TRBV7-8 to TRBJ2-3; 8 of the junction bases match TRBD2. The CDR1 and CDR2 encoded by the germline V gene are SGHVS and FQNEAQ. Counted from cysteine to phenylalanine, this CDR3 has 15 amino acids. The sequence is cut down to CDR3 DNA, 45 bases in frame from base 1. From V the trimming removes 5 bases and from J it removes 3 bases, while the gene matches leave 7 bases of the junction unaccounted for.